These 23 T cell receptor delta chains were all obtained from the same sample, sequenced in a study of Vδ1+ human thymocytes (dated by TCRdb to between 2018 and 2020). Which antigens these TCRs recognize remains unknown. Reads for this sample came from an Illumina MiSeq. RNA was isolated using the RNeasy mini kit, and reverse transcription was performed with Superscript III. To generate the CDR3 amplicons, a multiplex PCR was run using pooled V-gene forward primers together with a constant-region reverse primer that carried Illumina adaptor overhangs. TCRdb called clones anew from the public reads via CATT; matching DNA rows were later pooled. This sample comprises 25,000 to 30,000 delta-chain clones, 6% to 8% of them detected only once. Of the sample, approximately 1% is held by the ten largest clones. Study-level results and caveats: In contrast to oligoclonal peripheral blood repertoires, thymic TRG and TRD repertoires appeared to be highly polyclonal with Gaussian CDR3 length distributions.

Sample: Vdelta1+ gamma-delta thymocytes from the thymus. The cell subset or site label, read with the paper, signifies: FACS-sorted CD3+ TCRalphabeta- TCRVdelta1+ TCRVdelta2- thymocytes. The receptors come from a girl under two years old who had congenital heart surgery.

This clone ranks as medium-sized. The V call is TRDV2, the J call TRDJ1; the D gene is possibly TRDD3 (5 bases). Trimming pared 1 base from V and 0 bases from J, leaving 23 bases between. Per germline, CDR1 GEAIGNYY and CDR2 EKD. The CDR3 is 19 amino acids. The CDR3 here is CACDTVSRGATRYTDKLIF. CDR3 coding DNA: TGTGCCTGTGACACAGTATCCCGGGGGGCCACCAGGTACACCGATAAACTCATCTTT.

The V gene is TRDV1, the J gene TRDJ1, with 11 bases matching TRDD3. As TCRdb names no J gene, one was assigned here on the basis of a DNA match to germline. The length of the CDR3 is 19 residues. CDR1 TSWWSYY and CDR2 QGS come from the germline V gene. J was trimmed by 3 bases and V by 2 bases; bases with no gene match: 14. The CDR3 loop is CALGENVKHWGIGADKLIF. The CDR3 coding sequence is TGTGCTCTTGGGGAAAATGTCAAACACTGGGGGATAGGGGCCGATAAACTCATCTTT.

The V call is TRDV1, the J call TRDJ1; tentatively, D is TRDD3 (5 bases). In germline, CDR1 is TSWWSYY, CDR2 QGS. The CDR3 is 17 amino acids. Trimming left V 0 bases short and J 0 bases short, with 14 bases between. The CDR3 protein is CALGELLGEPYTDKLIF. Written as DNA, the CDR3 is TGTGCTCTTGGGGAACTTCTCGGGGAGCCGTACACCGATAAACTCATCTTT.

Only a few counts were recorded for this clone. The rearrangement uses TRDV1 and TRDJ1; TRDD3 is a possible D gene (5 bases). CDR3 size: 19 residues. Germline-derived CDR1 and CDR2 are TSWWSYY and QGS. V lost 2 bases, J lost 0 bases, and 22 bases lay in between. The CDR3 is CALGETFSALGTHTDKLIF. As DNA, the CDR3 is TGTGCTCTTGGGGAAACTTTCAGTGCGTTGGGGACCCACACCGATAAACTCATCTTT.

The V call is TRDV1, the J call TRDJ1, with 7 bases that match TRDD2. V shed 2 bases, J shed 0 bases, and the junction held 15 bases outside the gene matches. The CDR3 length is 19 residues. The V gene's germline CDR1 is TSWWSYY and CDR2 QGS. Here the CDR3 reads CALGESRSYLRDHTDKLIF. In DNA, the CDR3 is TGTGCTCTTGGGGAAAGTCGTTCCTACCTTAGAGACCACACCGATAAACTCATCTTT.

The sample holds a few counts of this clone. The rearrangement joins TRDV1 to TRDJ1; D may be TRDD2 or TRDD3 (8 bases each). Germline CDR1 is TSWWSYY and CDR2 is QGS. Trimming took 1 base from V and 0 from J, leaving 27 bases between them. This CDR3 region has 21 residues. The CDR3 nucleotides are TGTGCTCTTGGGGAACCTTCCTACCTTCCAAACTGGGGGTTGTACACCGATAAACTCATCTTT. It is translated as CALGEPSYLPNWGLYTDKLIF.

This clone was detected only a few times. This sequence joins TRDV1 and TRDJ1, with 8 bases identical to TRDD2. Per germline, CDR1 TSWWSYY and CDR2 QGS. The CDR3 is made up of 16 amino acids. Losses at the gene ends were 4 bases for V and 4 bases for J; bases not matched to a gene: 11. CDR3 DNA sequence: TGTGCTCTTGGGGTCCCTTCCTATCGACCCCGCGATAAACTCATCTTT. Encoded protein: CALGVPSYRPRDKLIF.

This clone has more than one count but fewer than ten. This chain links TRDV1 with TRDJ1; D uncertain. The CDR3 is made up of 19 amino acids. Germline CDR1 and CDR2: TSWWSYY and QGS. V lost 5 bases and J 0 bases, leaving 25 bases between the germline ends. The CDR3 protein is CALGYPAGFSDSYTDKLIF. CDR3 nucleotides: TGTGCTCTTGGGTACCCGGCCGGGTTTTCGGACTCGTACACCGATAAACTCATCTTT.

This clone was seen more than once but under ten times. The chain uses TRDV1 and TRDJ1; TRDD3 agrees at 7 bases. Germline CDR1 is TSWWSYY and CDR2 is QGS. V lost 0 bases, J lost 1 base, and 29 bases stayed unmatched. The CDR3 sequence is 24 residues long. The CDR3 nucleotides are TGTGCTCTTGGGGAACTCAGAGATAAACCACCACTTCGAGTCGATGGGGGGATCACCGATAAACTCATCTTT. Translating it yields CALGELRDKPPLRVDGGITDKLIF.

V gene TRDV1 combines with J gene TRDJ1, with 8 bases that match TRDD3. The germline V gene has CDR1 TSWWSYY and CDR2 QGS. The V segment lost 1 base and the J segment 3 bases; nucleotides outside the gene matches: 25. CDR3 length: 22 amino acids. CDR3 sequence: CALGERRVPRRGDIGFADKLIF. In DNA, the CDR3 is TGTGCTCTTGGGGAACGGAGGGTTCCACGCCGGGGGGATATTGGTTTTGCCGATAAACTCATCTTT.

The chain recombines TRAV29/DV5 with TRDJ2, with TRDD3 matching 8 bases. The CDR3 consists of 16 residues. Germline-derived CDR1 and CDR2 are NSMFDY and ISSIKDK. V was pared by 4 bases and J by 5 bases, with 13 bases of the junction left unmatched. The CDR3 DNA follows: TGTGCAGCACCATCACCTACGCTGGGGGACACAGCACAACTCTTCTTT. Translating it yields CAAPSPTLGDTAQLFF.

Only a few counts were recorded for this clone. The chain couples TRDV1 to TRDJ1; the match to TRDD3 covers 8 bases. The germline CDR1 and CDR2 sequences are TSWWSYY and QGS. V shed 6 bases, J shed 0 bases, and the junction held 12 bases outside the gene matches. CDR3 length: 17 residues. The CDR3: CALGGWGIDVYTDKLIF. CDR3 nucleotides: TGTGCTCTTGGTGGGTGGGGGATTGACGTGTACACCGATAAACTCATCTTT.

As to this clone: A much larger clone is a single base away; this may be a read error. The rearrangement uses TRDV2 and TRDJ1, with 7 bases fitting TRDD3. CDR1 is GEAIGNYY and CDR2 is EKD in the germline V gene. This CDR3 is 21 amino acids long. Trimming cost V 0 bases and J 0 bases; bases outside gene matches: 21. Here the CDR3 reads CACDTPASPVGYFPDTDKLIF. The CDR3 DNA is TGTGCCTGTGACACCCCAGCCTCCCCTGTGGGATACTTTCCCGACACCGATAAACTCATCTTT.

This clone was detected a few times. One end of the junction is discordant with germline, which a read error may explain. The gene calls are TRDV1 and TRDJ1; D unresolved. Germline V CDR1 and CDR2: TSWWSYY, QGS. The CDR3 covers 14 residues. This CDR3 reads CALWEFPYTDKLIF. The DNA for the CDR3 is TGTGCTCTTTGGGAGTTCCCGTACACCGATAAACTCATCTTT.

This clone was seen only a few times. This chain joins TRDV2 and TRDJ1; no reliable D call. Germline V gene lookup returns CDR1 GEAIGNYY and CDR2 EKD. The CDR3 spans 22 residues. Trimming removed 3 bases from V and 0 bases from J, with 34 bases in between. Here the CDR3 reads CACDPLTSFVHLQNRYTDKLIF. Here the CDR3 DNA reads TGTGCCTGTGACCCCCTCACGTCGTTCGTTCATCTACAAAACCGCTACACCGATAAACTCATCTTT.

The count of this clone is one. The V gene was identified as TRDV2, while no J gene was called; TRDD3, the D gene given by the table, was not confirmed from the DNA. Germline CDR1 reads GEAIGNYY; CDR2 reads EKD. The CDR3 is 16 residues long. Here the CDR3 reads CACDRPLGVNTDKPIF. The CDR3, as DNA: TGTGCCTGTGACCGTCCACTGGGGGTTAACACCGATAAACCCATCTTT.

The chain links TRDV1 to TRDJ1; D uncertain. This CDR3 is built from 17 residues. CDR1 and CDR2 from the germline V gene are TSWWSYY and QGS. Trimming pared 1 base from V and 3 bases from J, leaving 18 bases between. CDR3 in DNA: TGTGCTCTTGGGGAACATGCGAGGTATGGTCCACCCGATAAACTCATCTTT. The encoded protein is CALGEHARYGPPDKLIF.

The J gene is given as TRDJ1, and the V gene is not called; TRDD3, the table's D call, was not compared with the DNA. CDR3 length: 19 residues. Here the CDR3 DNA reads TGTGCTCTTGGGGAACTCCCTACGACTGGGGGATGTCCTTGCGATAAACTCATCTTT. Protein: CALGELPTTGGCPCDKLIF.

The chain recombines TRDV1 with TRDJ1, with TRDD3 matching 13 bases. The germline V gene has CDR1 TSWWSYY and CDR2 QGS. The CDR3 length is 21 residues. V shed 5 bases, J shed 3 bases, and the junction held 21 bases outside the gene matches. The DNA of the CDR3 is TGTGCTCTTGGGCCACTTCCTAAGCCCGCTACTGGGGGATACGCAGCCGATAAACTCATCTTT. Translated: CALGPLPKPATGGYAADKLIF.

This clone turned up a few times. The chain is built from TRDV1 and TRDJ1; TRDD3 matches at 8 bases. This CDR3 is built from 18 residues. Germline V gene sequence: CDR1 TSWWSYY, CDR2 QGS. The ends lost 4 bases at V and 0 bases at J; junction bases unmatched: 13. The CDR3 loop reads CALGATPNTGGYTDKLIF. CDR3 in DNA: TGTGCTCTTGGGGCAACCCCGAATACTGGGGGGTACACCGATAAACTCATCTTT.

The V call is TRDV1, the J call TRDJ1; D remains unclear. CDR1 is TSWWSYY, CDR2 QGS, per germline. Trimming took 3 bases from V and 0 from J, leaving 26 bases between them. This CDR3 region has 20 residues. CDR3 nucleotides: TGTGCTCTTGGGGACCCCTCTTATAAGCTCATTGGAATGTACACCGATAAACTCATCTTT. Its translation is CALGDPSYKLIGMYTDKLIF.

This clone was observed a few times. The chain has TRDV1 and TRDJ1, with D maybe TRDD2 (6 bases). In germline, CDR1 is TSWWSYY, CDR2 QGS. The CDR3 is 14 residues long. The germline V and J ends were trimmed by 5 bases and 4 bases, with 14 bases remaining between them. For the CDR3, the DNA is TGTGCTCTTGGGTCCTACCCCAACTGCGATAAACTCATCTTT. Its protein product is CALGSYPNCDKLIF.

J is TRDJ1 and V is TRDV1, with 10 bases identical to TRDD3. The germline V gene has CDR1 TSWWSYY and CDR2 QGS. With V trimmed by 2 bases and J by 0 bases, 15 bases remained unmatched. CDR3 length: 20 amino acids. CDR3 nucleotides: TGTGCTCTTGGGGAATTCACATTCCTCAAACTGGGGGATTACACCGATAAACTCATCTTT. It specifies CALGEFTFLKLGDYTDKLIF.